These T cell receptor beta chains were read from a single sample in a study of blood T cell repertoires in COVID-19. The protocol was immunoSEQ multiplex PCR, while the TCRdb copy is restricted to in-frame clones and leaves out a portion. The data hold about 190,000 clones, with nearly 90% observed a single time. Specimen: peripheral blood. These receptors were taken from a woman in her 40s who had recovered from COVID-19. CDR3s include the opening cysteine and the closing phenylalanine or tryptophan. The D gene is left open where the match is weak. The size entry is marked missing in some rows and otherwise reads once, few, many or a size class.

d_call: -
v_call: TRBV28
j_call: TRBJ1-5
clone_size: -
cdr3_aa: CASSPDTYSNQPQHF
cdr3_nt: TGTGCCAGCAGTCCGGACACCTATAGCAATCAGCCCCAGCATTTT

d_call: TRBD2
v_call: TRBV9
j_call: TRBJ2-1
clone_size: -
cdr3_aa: CASSVGAGGVYNEQFF
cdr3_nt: TGTGCCAGCAGCGTAGGTGCGGGAGGGGTTTACAATGAGCAGTTCTTC

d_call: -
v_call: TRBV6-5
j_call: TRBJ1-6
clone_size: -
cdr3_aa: CASRTVPSPLHF
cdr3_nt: TGTGCCAGCAGGACAGTCCCTTCACCCCTCCACTTT

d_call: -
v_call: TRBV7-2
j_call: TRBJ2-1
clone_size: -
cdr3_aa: CASSSGGGRVYNEQFF
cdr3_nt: TGTGCCAGCAGCTCGGGGGGCGGGAGAGTCTACAATGAGCAGTTCTTC

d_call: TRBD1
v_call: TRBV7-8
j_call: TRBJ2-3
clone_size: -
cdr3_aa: CASSLAGQGGTDTQYF
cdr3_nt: TGTGCCAGCAGCTTAGCGGGACAGGGAGGGACAGATACGCAGTATTTT

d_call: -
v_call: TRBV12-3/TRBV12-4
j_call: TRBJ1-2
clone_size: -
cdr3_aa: CASSLGQNYGYTF
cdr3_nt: TGTGCCAGCAGTTTAGGTCAAAACTATGGCTACACCTTC

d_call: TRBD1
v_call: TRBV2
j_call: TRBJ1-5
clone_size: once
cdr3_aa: CASSDTGGPVVQPQHF
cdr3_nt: TGTGCCAGCAGTGACACAGGGGGGCCAGTTGTTCAGCCCCAGCATTTT

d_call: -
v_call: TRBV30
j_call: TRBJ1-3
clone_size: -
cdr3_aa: CAWSRDLSGNTIYF
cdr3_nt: TGTGCCTGGAGCCGGGATCTGTCTGGAAACACCATATATTTT

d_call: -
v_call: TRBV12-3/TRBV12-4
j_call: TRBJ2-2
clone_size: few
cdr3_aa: CASSASRRELFF
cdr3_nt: TGTGCCAGCAGTGCCTCGAGGAGGGAGCTGTTTTTT

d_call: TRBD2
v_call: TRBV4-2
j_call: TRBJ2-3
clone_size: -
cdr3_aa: CASSDASGGQDTDTQYF
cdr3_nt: TGTGCCAGCAGCGACGCTAGCGGGGGACAGGACACAGATACGCAGTATTTT

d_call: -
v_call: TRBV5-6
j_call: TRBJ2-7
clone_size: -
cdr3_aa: CASSLNFYEQYF
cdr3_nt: TGTGCCAGCAGCTTGAACTTCTACGAGCAGTACTTC

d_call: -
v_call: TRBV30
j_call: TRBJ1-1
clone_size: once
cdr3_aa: CAWSRQGYTEAFF
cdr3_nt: TGTGCCTGGTCTAGGCAGGGGTACACTGAAGCTTTCTTT

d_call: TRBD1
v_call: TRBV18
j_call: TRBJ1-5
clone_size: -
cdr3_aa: CAGTGGGNQPQHF
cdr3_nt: TGTGCCGGCACAGGGGGCGGCAATCAGCCCCAGCATTTT

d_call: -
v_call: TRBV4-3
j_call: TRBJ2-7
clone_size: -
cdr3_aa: CASSQGGVNEQYF
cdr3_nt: TGCGCCAGCAGCCAAGGAGGCGTAAACGAGCAGTACTTC

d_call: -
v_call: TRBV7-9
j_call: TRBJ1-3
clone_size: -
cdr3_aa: CASSPPTGLSGNTIYF
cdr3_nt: TGTGCCAGCAGCCCTCCGACAGGTCTCTCTGGAAACACCATATATTTT

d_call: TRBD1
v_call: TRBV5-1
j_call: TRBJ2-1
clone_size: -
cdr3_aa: CASSLMAGGGNEQFF
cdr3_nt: TGCGCCAGCAGCTTGATGGCAGGGGGCGGGAATGAGCAGTTCTTC

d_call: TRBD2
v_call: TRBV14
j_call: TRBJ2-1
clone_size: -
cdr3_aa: CASSKTSGSNEQFF
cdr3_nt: TGTGCCAGCAGCAAGACTAGCGGGAGCAATGAGCAGTTCTTC

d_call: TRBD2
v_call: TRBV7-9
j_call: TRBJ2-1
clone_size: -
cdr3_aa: CASSSSGSYNEQFF
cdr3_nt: TGTGCCAGCAGCTCAAGCGGGAGCTACAATGAGCAGTTCTTC

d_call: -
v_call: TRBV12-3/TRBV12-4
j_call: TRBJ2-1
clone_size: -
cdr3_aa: CASSFGRSNEQFF
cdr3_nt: TGTGCCAGCAGTTTCGGCCGGAGCAATGAGCAGTTCTTC

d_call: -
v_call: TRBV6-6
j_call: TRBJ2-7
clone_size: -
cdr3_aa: CASSPGPSYEQYF
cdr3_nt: TGTGCCAGCAGTCCCGGTCCCTCCTACGAGCAGTACTTC

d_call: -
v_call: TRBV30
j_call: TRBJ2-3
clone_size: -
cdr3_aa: CAGTLQGDTQYF
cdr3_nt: TGTGCCGGCACACTACAGGGAGATACGCAGTATTTT

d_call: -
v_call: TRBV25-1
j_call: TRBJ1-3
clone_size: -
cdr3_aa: CASSQVRQPSGNTIYF
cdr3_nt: TGTGCCAGCAGCCAAGTGAGACAGCCCTCTGGAAACACCATATATTTT

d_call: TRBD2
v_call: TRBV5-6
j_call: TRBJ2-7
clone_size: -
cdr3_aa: CASNKREGSYEQYF
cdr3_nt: TGTGCCAGCAACAAGCGGGAGGGCTCCTACGAGCAGTACTTC

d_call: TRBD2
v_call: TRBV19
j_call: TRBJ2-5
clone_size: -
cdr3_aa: CASSNTGGGETQYF
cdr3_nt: TGTGCCAGTAGTAATACTGGGGGGGGAGAGACCCAGTACTTC

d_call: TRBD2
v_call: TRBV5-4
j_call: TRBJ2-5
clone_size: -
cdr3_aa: CASSLASGGVGGETQYF
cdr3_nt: TGTGCCAGCAGCTTGGCCTCCGGGGGGGTTGGAGGTGAGACCCAGTACTTC

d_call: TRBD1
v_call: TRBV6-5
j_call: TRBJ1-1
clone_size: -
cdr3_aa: CASRITGQAGAEAFF
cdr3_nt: TGTGCCAGCAGGATAACGGGACAGGCGGGGGCTGAAGCTTTCTTT

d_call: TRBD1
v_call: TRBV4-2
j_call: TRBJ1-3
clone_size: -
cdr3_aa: CASSVTGATGNTIYF
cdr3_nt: TGTGCCAGCAGCGTCACAGGGGCGACGGGAAACACCATATATTTT

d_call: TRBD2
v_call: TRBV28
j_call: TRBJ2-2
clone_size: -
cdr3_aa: CASSLTGRAHTGELFF
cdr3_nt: TGTGCCAGCAGTTTAACCGGGAGGGCCCACACCGGGGAGCTGTTTTTT

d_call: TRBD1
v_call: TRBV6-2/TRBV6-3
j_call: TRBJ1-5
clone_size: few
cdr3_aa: CASSTGTGGGGNQPQHF
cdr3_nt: TGTGCCAGCAGTACCGGGACAGGGGGCGGCGGCAATCAGCCCCAGCATTTT

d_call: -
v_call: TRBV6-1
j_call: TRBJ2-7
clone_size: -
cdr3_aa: CASSENDISYEQYF
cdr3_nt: TGTGCCAGCAGTGAAAACGACATCTCCTACGAGCAGTACTTC

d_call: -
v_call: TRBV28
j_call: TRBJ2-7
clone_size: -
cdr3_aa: CASINSWGPYEQYF
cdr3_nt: TGTGCCAGCATAAATTCCTGGGGCCCCTACGAGCAGTACTTC

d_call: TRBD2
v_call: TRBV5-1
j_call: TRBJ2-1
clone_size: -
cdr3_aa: CASSATSALYNEQFF
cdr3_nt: TGCGCCAGCAGCGCGACTAGCGCATTATACAATGAGCAGTTCTTC

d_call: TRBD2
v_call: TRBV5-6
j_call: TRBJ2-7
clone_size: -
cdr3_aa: CASSFVLGGYEQYF
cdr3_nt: TGTGCCAGCAGCTTTGTTTTGGGGGGGTACGAGCAGTACTTC

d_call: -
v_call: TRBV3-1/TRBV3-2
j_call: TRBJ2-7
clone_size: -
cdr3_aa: CASSPSNTYEQYF
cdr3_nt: TGTGCCAGCAGCCCGTCGAACACCTACGAGCAGTACTTC

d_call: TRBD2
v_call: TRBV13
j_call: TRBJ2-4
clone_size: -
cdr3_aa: CASSTRPKTGKGTGGNIQYF
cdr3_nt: TGTGCCAGCAGCACCAGACCTAAGACGGGAAAGGGAACGGGGGGAAACATTCAGTACTTC

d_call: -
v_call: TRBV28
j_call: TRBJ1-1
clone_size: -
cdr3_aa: CASSFFVGPSEAFF
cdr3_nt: TGTGCCAGCAGTTTTTTTGTGGGGCCCAGTGAAGCTTTCTTT

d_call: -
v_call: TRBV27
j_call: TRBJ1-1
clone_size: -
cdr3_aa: CASSPTVGGDTEAFF
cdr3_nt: TGTGCCAGCAGTCCTACCGTGGGGGGGGATACTGAAGCTTTCTTT

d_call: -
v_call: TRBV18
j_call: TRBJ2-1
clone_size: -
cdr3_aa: CASSRNEARGKNEQFF
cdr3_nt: TGTGCCAGCTCCCGGAATGAGGCCCGAGGGAAAAATGAGCAGTTCTTC

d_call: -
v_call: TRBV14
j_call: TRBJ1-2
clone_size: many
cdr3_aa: CASSPLTGWNYGYTF
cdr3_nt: TGTGCCAGCAGCCCCTTGACAGGTTGGAACTATGGCTACACCTTC

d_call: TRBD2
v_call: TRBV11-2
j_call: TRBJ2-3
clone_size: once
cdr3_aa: CASSLPPLGGRTTDTQYF
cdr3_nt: TGTGCCAGCAGCTTACCCCCCCTTGGCGGGAGAACAACAGATACGCAGTATTTT

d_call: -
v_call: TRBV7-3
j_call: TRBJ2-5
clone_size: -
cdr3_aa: CASSSRGGETQYF
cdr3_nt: TGTGCCAGCAGTAGCAGGGGAGGGGAGACCCAGTACTTC

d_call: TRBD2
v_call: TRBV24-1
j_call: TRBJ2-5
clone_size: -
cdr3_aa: CATKPGGAQETQYF
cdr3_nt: TGTGCCACCAAGCCGGGAGGCGCACAAGAGACCCAGTACTTC

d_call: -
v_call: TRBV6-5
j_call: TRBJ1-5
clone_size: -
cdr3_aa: CASKRDSNQPQHF
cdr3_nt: TGTGCCAGCAAAAGAGATAGCAATCAGCCCCAGCATTTT

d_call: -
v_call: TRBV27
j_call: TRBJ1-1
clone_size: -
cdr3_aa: CASSSFLGRRGGTEAFF
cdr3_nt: TGTGCCAGCAGTTCTTTTCTTGGCCGGCGGGGAGGTACTGAAGCTTTCTTT

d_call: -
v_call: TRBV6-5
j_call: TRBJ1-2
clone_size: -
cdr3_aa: CASRTLTGANYGYTF
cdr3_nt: TGTGCCAGCAGGACGTTGACAGGCGCTAACTATGGCTACACCTTC

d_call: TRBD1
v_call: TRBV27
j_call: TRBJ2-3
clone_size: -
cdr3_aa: CASRQDRGGADTQYF
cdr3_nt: TGTGCCAGCAGACAGGACAGGGGAGGGGCAGATACGCAGTATTTT

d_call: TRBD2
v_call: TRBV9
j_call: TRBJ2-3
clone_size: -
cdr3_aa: CASSPRTSSDTQYF
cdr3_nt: TGTGCCAGCAGCCCACGGACTAGTTCAGATACGCAGTATTTT

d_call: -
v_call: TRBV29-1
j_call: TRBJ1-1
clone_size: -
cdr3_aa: CSVGRGMTEAFF
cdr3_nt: TGCAGCGTTGGTCGGGGTATGACTGAAGCTTTCTTT

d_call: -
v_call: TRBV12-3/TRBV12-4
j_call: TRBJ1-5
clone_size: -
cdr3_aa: CASSYSGSQPQHF
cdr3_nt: TGTGCCAGCAGTTATTCTGGGAGCCAGCCCCAGCATTTT